This paragraph reports one T cell receptor beta chain. The target antigen is unknown. These data come from a study of cytomegalovirus exposure and HLA in healthy donors. The PCR ran on 60 Vbeta and 13 Jbeta primers. Libraries were prepared by immunoSEQ multiplex PCR; TCRdb keeps only in-frame clonotypes and omits some of them. The table lists some 140,000 clones, around nine tenths of them singletons. Germline CDR1 reads GTSNPN; CDR2 reads SVGIG (reference sequence). The CDR3 is 15 residues long. V shed 0 bases, J shed 7 bases, and the junction held 11 bases outside the gene matches. Study-wide findings and caveats: Cytomegalovirus-associated status was assigned to about 160 TCR beta chains. Across HLA loci, a later analysis found differing TCR association rates, with DRB1 most and HLA-C fewest. In an earlier analysis, in roughly 580 donors, most V segments appeared productive either ~87% or ~30% of the time. Cytomegalovirus status was reportedly diagnosed by the classifier with high sensitivity and specificity.

Sequenced: PBMCs. This clonotype was obtained from a woman aged 25-40 years in good health and CMV-seronegative. This sequence joins TRBV30 and TRBJ1-1, with 7 bases lining up with TRBD1. CDR3 coding DNA: TGTGCCTGGAGTGTACGGACAGGTCGGGGGATTGAAGCTTTCTTT. This gives the protein CAWSVRTGRGIEAFF.